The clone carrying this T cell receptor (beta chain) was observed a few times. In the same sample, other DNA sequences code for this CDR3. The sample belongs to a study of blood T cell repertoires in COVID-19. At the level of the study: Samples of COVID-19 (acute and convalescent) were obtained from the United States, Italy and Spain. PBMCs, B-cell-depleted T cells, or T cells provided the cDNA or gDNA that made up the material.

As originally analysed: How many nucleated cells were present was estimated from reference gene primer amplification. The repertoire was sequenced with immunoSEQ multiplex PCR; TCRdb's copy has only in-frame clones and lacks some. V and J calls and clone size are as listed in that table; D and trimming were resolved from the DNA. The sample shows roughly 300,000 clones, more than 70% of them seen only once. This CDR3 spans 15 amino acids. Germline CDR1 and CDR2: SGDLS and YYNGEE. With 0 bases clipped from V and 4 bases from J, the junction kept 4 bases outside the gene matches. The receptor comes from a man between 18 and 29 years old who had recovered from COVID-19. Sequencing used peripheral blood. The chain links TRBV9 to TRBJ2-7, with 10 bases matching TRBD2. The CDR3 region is CASSVDASGSYEQYF. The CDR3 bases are TGTGCCAGCAGCGTAGATGCTAGCGGGAGTTACGAGCAGTACTTC.